The present entry profiles one T cell receptor beta chain with its context. This record belongs to a study of somatic mutations in cytotoxic T cells in rheumatoid arthritis. Data came from immunoSEQ multiplex PCR; TCRdb stores just in-frame clones and leaves some out. Seen here are about 25,000 clones, roughly 69% observed once, and the top ten hold approximately 9.3%. The CDR3 spans 13 residues. CDR1 is MDHEN and CDR2 is SYDVKM in the germline V gene. Between the trimmed V and J ends, which lost 2 bases and 3 bases, there was a span of 7 bases. Using positive magnetic bead selection on an AutoMACS, CD4+ and CD8+ cells were isolated, after which their purity was checked by flow cytometry.

This chain connects TRBV28 to TRBJ2-5; D ambiguous. This clonotype was sampled from a woman younger than 35 in good health. Sequencing was performed on CD8+ T cells sorted from blood. CDR3 nucleotide sequence: TGTGCCAGCAGTTTAGTACGAAAAGAGACCCAGTACTTC. Its protein product is CASSLVRKETQYF.